This TCR beta chain was identified in a study of cytomegalovirus exposure and HLA in healthy donors. Trimming cost V 5 bases and J 6 bases, with 11 bases left between them. Germline-derived CDR1 and CDR2 are MNHEY and SVGAGI. CDR3 length equals 13 residues. The PCR contained 60 Vbeta and 13 Jbeta primers. The table came from immunoSEQ multiplex PCR; TCRdb's copy has only in-frame clones and leaves some out. The sample includes roughly 49,000 clones, roughly four fifths of them seen just once. The source is a boy aged 10-17 years in good health and CMV-seropositive. Sequenced material: PBMCs. The chain carries TRBV6-5 and TRBJ1-5; D possibly corresponds to TRBD1 (6 bases). The CDR3 spells CASSHREGQPQHF. As DNA, the CDR3 is TGTGCCAGCAGTCACAGGGAGGGTCAGCCCCAGCATTTT.